The source of this T cell receptor beta chain is a study of blood T cell repertoires in COVID-19. Across the study: T cells, B-cell-depleted T cells, or PBMCs provided the cDNA or gDNA that served as material.

This clone was observed a single time. In the original workflow: Reference gene primer amplification yielded estimated nucleated cell counts. Measured with immunoSEQ multiplex PCR; TCRdb has only the in-frame clones, and not every one. That table gives V, J and clone size, and the DNA gave D and trimming. The sample yields 130,000 or so clones, about 82% seen once. Germline values: CDR1 LNHDA, CDR2 SQIVND (reference sequence). With 6 bases removed from V and 4 bases from J, the gap between germline ends came to 3 bases. The CDR3 extends over 11 amino acids. The sample was peripheral blood. The rearrangement links TRBV19 to TRBJ1-4; unclear D gene. The receptor's source is a woman in her sixties with acute or convalescent COVID-19. CDR3 sequence reads: CASSLNEKLFF. For the CDR3, the DNA is TGTGCCAGTAGCCTTAATGAAAAACTGTTTTTT.